This T cell receptor beta chain is drawn from a study of spatial heterogeneity in lung cancer. Across the study: Alpha-chain sequences were consistently detected less often than beta-chain sequences.

Germline CDR1 reads KGHSH; CDR2 reads LQKENI. Deletions cut 6 bases from V and 0 bases from J, with 12 bases between. The CDR3 has 14 amino acids. Noted time point: blood at routine non-recurrence follow-up after resection. Whole RNA from tumor, nontumor lung or frozen PBMC was sequenced unsorted. Single TCR cDNA molecules each had their own unique molecular identifier. TCRdb fed the 5' RACE reads into MiXCR, producing one record per CDR3 protein. The table has approximately 100,000 distinct CDR3 sequences, 15% to 20% seen once; the top ten hold 21%. Here the sequenced sample was PBMCs, taken at follow-up. V is TRBV18 and J is TRBJ2-7; either TRBD1 or TRBD2 may fit D (5 bases each). This receptor was identified in a male donor with early-stage non-small cell lung cancer. The DNA for the CDR3 is TGTGCCAGCTCCCGGGACGCCCTCTCCTACGAGCAGTACTTC. Residues: CASSRDALSYEQYF.